This is a list of T cell receptor beta chains from one sample in a study of cytomegalovirus exposure and HLA in healthy donors. TCRdb's copy holds only in-frame clones and misses some; the assay was immunoSEQ multiplex PCR. Of 90,000 to 120,000 clones in the sample, around three quarters were seen once. Sequenced: PBMCs. The source of these receptors is a man aged 25-45 years in good health and CMV-seronegative. Both conserved end residues are part of each CDR3. A D gene is named only where the DNA matches it firmly. Some rows mark clone size as missing; the rest say once, few, many or name a class of expanded clone.

few,TRBV6-5,TRBJ2-2,TRBD1,CASSMGTAGELFF,TGTGCCAGCAGTATGGGGACAGCGGGGGAGCTGTTTTTT
once,TRBV6-6,TRBJ1-6,TRBD1,CASSRQGRNSPLHF,TGTGCCAGCAGCCGACAGGGAAGGAATTCACCCCTCCACTTT
NA,TRBV18,TRBJ1-1,NA,CASSPSTGGSTEAFF,TGTGCCAGCTCACCATCGACAGGCGGGAGCACTGAAGCTTTCTTT
NA,TRBV27,TRBJ2-1,TRBD2,CASRITSGRPGDEQFF,TGTGCCAGCAGGATTACTAGCGGGAGGCCAGGGGATGAGCAGTTCTTC
NA,TRBV5-5,TRBJ2-7,TRBD2,CASSPRGGAGVYEQYF,TGTGCCAGCAGCCCGCGGGGGGGAGCGGGGGTCTACGAGCAGTACTTC
NA,TRBV27,TRBJ2-7,TRBD2,CASSSGLAGAGAYEQYF,TGTGCCAGCAGTTCGGGACTAGCGGGAGCGGGGGCTTACGAGCAGTACTTC
NA,TRBV7-8,TRBJ2-7,TRBD1,CASSLETGRKYEQYF,TGTGCCAGCAGCTTAGAGACAGGGCGAAAATACGAGCAGTACTTC
NA,TRBV28,TRBJ2-7,TRBD2,CASSLTGGPQYEQYF,TGTGCCAGCAGTTTAACGGGAGGGCCTCAATACGAGCAGTACTTC
NA,TRBV14,TRBJ2-1,NA,CASSQALASGRDNEQFF,TGTGCCAGCAGCCAAGCTCTAGCGTCGGGTAGGGACAATGAGCAGTTCTTC
NA,TRBV27,TRBJ2-7,NA,CASSGTGSEQYF,TGTGCCAGCAGTGGAACAGGGAGCGAGCAGTACTTC
few,TRBV28,TRBJ2-7,TRBD1,CASSFFGTGAYEQYF,TGTGCCAGCAGTTTCTTCGGGACAGGGGCTTACGAGCAGTACTTC
NA,TRBV28,TRBJ1-1,NA,CASRTQGRSEAFF,TGTGCCAGCAGGACACAGGGAAGATCTGAAGCTTTCTTT
NA,TRBV28,TRBJ1-2,TRBD1,CASSTGTALRGYTF,TGTGCCAGCAGTACCGGGACAGCTCTGAGGGGCTACACCTTC
NA,TRBV7-9,TRBJ2-2,TRBD2,CASRSALGGVGAGELFF,TGTGCCAGCAGGTCCGCATTGGGAGGGGTCGGCGCCGGGGAGCTGTTTTTT
NA,TRBV2,TRBJ2-3,NA,CASRGWDLGSTDTQYF,TGTGCCAGCAGGGGATGGGACTTGGGGAGCACAGATACGCAGTATTTT
NA,TRBV5-1,TRBJ2-3,TRBD1,CASSLALLGQGADTQYF,TGCGCCAGCAGCTTGGCCTTACTAGGGCAGGGGGCAGATACGCAGTATTTT
NA,TRBV5-6,TRBJ1-4,TRBD1,CASSSYRGSGEKLFF,TGTGCCAGCAGCTCTTACAGGGGGAGTGGAGAAAAACTGTTTTTT
NA,TRBV5-6,TRBJ2-3,TRBD2,CASSPRLAGNRDTQYF,TGTGCCAGCAGCCCAAGACTAGCGGGGAATAGGGATACGCAGTATTTT
once,TRBV27,TRBJ2-7,NA,CASSLSARGSPYEQYF,TGTGCCAGCAGTTTATCGGCCCGTGGTTCACCCTACGAGCAGTACTTC
NA,TRBV19,TRBJ2-3,NA,CASDPSGGGLHTQYF,TGTGCCAGTGACCCTAGCGGAGGGGGACTCCATACGCAGTATTTT
NA,TRBV7-2,TRBJ1-2,NA,CASSLVSSPVYGYTF,TGTGCCAGCAGCTTAGTTTCCTCTCCGGTCTATGGCTACACCTTC
NA,TRBV29-1,TRBJ1-4,TRBD1,CSGRQGAEEKLFF,TGCAGCGGTCGACAGGGAGCAGAAGAAAAACTGTTTTTT
NA,TRBV28,TRBJ2-7,TRBD1,CASSSPGTGSYEQYF,TGTGCCAGCAGTTCCCCCGGGACAGGGAGCTACGAGCAGTACTTC
NA,TRBV6-4,TRBJ2-1,NA,CASSDSRGRGLGVLSNEQFF,TGTGCCAGCAGTGACTCGAGGGGCAGGGGCCTGGGTGTTCTGAGCAATGAGCAGTTCTTC
once,TRBV5-1,TRBJ1-1,NA,CASSLWGRGDTEAFF,TGCGCCAGCAGCTTGTGGGGGAGGGGGGACACTGAAGCTTTCTTT
NA,TRBV19,TRBJ1-4,TRBD1,CASTWTGIGEKLFF,TGTGCCAGTACCTGGACAGGGATCGGTGAAAAACTGTTTTTT
NA,TRBV2,TRBJ2-3,TRBD1,CASPQTGPADTQYF,TGTGCCAGCCCCCAGACAGGGCCCGCAGATACGCAGTATTTT
few,TRBV29-1,TRBJ1-1,TRBD1,CSVVGQGIEAFF,TGCAGCGTTGTGGGACAGGGGATTGAAGCTTTCTTT
NA,TRBV2,TRBJ2-1,NA,CASIGTVTSSYNEQFF,TGTGCCAGCATCGGGACTGTAACAAGCTCCTACAATGAGCAGTTCTTC
NA,TRBV7-9,TRBJ2-7,NA,CASSFVASYTLKNEQYF,TGTGCCAGCAGCTTCGTAGCCTCGTACACCCTAAAGAACGAGCAGTACTTC
NA,TRBV7-9,TRBJ1-2,NA,CSSTDSLYNYGYTF,TGTTCCAGCACCGACAGTCTCTACAACTATGGCTACACCTTC
NA,TRBV10-3,TRBJ2-3,TRBD1,CAISEYGTGGFGTDTQYF,TGTGCCATCAGTGAGTACGGGACAGGGGGTTTCGGCACAGATACGCAGTATTTT
NA,TRBV7-7,TRBJ2-2,TRBD2,CASSFSSGDTGELFF,TGTGCCAGCAGCTTTTCTAGCGGTGACACCGGGGAGCTGTTTTTT
NA,TRBV14,TRBJ2-2,NA,CASSSFSSNTGELFF,TGTGCCAGTTCTAGTTTTTCTTCAAACACCGGGGAGCTGTTTTTT
few,TRBV18,TRBJ2-2,NA,CASSRQATGELFF,TGTGCCAGCTCCAGACAGGCCACCGGGGAGCTGTTTTTT
few,TRBV13,TRBJ1-1,NA,CASSLAGTEAFF,TGTGCCAGCAGCTTAGCGGGCACTGAAGCTTTCTTT
NA,TRBV7-9,TRBJ1-6,NA,CASSSETGNSPLHF,TGTGCCAGCAGCTCCGAAACAGGGAATTCACCCCTCCACTTT
NA,TRBV28,TRBJ2-7,TRBD2,CASSFRLAGIGNEQYF,TGTGCCAGCAGTTTCAGACTAGCGGGGATAGGGAACGAGCAGTACTTC
NA,TRBV29-1,TRBJ2-1,NA,CSVVGSGYNEQFF,TGCAGCGTTGTAGGTAGCGGCTACAATGAGCAGTTCTTC
few,TRBV7-8,TRBJ1-6,NA,CASSLGGGSYNSPLHF,TGTGCCAGCAGCTTAGGGGGGGGATCCTATAATTCACCCCTCCACTTT
NA,TRBV4-1,TRBJ2-3,TRBD1,CASSQTRYRGNTDTQYF,TGCGCCAGCAGCCAAACCCGGTACAGGGGTAACACAGATACGCAGTATTTT
NA,TRBV10-2,TRBJ2-5,TRBD2,CASSATGGRQETQYF,TGCGCCAGCAGTGCGACGGGAGGGCGCCAAGAGACCCAGTACTTC
NA,TRBV19,TRBJ1-1,TRBD1,CASSTQGAVRGTEAFF,TGTGCCAGTAGTACACAGGGGGCAGTTCGAGGGACTGAAGCTTTCTTT
NA,TRBV28,TRBJ2-5,TRBD2,CASSSTGTSGQYGTQYF,TGTGCCAGCAGTTCAACCGGGACTAGCGGGCAATACGGGACCCAGTACTTC
NA,TRBV10-3,TRBJ2-3,TRBD1,CAASPRGTGTDTQYF,TGTGCCGCGTCCCCCCGAGGGACAGGGACAGATACGCAGTATTTT
NA,TRBV28,TRBJ2-5,TRBD1,CASSSPKGGLETQYF,TGTGCCAGCAGTTCACCCAAAGGGGGCTTGGAGACCCAGTACTTC
NA,TRBV19,TRBJ2-1,TRBD2,CASRLAGNEQFF,TGTGCCAGTAGACTAGCGGGCAATGAGCAGTTCTTC
NA,TRBV5-1,TRBJ2-5,TRBD2,CASSLAGERGGQETQYF,TGCGCCAGCAGCTTGGCCGGTGAGCGGGGGGGCCAAGAGACCCAGTACTTC
NA,TRBV29-1,TRBJ2-5,TRBD2,CSTWTSGRGETQYF,TGCAGCACATGGACTAGCGGGAGAGGGGAGACCCAGTACTTC